The present T cell receptor beta chain was sequenced within a study of blood T cell repertoires in COVID-19. Overall study context: The United States, Italy and Spain were the sources of the acute and convalescent COVID-19 samples.

Germline trimming cut 1 base from V and 2 bases from J; bases unmatched to any gene: 1. Germline-derived CDR1 and CDR2 are SGHAT and FQNNGV. The CDR3 loop spans 16 amino acids. Repertoires were generated with immunoSEQ multiplex PCR, while TCRdb's copy carries only in-frame clones and drops some. The sample holds hundreds of thousands of clones; roughly nine tenths are singletons and the top ten take roughly 2.3%. Participants, 18 to 89 years old, spanned around 26 US areas. In assigning cohorts, the study relied on participant-reported clinical history. The V call is TRBV11-2, the J call TRBJ2-7; 14 bases align to TRBD2. Sequenced input: PBMCs or T cells enriched from blood (not recorded which). This clonotype was sampled from a young woman who had recovered from COVID-19. This chain's CDR3 is CASSLGLAGGTYEQYF. In nucleotides, the CDR3 is TGTGCCAGCAGCTTAGGACTAGCGGGGGGGACCTACGAGCAGTACTTC. Full variable domain (missing parts from reference TRBV11-2 and TRBJ2-7): EAGVAQSPRYKIIEKRQSVAFWCNPISGHATLYWYQQILGQGPKLLIQFQNNGVVDDSQLPKDRFSAERLKGVDSTLKIQPAKLEDSAVYLCASSLGLAGGTYEQYFGPGTRLTVT.